This TCR beta chain was sequenced during a study of T cell responses to AZD1222 COVID-19 vaccine. Study results and limitations: Nearly half of spike-specific TCRs reportedly target unmutated variant regions. Most donors were white British and more were female, and clonal diversity was possibly underestimated. The span of vaccine-associated CD4 TCRs extended across spike, with dominance at 160-218 and 743-854.

Of note for this clone: Its antigen remains unidentified.

Second-dose intervals of approximately 4 or approximately 12 weeks were pooled. With 3 bases removed from V and 2 bases from J, the gap between germline ends came to 11 bases. Germline assignment: CDR1 DFQATT and CDR2 SNEGSKA (reference sequence). CDR3 length: 14 amino acids. Sequencing used immunoSEQ multiplex PCR; TCRdb keeps in-frame clones, though not all of them. Of 180,000 or so clones listed, about 91% are singletons. The rearrangement uses TRBV20-1 and TRBJ1-3, with no clear D. The source of this sequence is an adult who received the AZD1222 COVID-19 vaccine. This specimen was peripheral blood, taken 28 days after the second AZD1222 dose. DNA of the CDR3: TGCAGTGCTAGTCTAGCGGCTGCTGGAAACACCATATATTTT. Translated, it gives CSASLAAAGNTIYF.